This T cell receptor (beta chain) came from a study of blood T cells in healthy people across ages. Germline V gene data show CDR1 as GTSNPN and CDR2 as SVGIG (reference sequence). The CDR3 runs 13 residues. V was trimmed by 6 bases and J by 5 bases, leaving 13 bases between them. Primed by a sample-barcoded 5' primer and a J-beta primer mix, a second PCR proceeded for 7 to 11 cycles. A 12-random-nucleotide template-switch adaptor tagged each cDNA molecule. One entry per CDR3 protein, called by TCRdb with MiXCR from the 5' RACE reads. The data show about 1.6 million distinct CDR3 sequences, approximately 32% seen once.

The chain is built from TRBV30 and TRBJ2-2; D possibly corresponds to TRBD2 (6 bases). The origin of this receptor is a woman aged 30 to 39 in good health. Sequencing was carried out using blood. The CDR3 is CACLRRGTGELFF. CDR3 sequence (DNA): TGTGCCTGCCTCCGACGGGGGACCGGGGAGCTGTTTTTT.